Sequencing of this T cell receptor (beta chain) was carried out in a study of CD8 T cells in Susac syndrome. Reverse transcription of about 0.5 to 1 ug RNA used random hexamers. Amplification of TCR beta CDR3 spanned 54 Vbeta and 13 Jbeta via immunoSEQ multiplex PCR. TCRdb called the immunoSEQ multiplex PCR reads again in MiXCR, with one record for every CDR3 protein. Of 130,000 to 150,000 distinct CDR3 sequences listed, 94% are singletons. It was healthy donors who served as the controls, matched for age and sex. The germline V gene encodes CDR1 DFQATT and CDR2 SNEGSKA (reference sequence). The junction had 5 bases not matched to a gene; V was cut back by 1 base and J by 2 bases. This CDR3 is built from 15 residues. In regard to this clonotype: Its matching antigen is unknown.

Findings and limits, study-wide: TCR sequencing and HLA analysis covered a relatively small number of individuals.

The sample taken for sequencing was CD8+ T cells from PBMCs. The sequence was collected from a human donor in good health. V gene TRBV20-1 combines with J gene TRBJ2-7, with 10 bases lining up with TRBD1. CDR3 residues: CSARGSGTGAYEQYF. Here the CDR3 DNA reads TGCAGTGCTAGAGGTTCCGGGACAGGGGCCTACGAGCAGTACTTC.